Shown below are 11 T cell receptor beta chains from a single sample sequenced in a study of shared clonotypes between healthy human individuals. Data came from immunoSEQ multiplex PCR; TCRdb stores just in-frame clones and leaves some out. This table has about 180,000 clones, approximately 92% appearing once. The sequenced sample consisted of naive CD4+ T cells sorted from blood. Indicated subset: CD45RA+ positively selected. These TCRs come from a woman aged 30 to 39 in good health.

In nucleotides, the CDR3 is TGTGCCAGCAGGGGGACAGGGGAAGCCAAAAACATTCAGTACTTC. Protein product: CASRGTGEAKNIQYF. The chain is built from TRBV28 and TRBJ2-4, with 10 nucleotides matching TRBD1. The germline gives CDR1 MDHEN, CDR2 SYDVKM. Trimming took 6 bases from V and 0 from J; bases not matched to a gene: 2. This CDR3 is 15 amino acids long.

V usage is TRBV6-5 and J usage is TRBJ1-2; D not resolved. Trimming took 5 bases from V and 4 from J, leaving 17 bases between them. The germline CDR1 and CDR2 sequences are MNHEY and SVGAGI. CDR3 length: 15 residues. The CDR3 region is CASSPIPAAIYGYTF. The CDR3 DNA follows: TGTGCCAGCAGTCCCATACCGGCGGCCATCTATGGCTACACCTTC.

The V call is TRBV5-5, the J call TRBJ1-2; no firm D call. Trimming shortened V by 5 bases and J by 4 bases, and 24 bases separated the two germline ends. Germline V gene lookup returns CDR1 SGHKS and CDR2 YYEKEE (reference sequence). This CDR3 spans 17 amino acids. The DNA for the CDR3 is TGTGCCAGCAGTAGGGCGGAGGGCTACGACCCCTTCTATGGCTACACCTTC. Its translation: CASSRAEGYDPFYGYTF.

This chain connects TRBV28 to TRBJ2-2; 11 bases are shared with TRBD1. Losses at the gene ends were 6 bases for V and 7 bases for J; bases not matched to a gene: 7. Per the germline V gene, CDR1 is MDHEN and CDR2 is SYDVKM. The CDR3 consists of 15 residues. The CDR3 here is CASRRGQGVSGELFF. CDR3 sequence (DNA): TGTGCCAGCAGGAGGGGACAGGGGGTGAGCGGGGAGCTGTTTTTT.

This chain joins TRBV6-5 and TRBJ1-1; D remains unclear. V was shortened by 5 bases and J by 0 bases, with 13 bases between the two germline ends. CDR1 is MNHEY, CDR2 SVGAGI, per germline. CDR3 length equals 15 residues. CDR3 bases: TGTGCCAGCAGTCCATGGGTGTTCCTGAACACTGAAGCTTTCTTT. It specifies CASSPWVFLNTEAFF.

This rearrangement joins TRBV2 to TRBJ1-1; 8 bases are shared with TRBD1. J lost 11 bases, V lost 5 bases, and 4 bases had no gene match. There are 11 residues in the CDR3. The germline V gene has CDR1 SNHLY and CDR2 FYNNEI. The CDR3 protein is CASSLGQGAFF. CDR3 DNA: TGTGCCAGCAGTCTCGGACAGGGCGCTTTCTTT.

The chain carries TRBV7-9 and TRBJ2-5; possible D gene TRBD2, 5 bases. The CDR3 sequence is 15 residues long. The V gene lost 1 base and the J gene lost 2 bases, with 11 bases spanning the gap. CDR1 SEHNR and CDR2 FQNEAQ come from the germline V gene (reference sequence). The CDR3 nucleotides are TGTGCCAGCAGCTTAGTTGGGGAGCCACAAGAGACCCAGTACTTC. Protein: CASSLVGEPQETQYF.

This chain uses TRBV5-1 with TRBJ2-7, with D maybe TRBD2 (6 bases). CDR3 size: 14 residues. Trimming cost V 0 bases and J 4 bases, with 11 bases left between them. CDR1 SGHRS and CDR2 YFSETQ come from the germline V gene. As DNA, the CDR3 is TGCGCCAGCAGCTTGGAGGAGGGTTTTTACGAGCAGTACTTC. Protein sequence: CASSLEEGFYEQYF.

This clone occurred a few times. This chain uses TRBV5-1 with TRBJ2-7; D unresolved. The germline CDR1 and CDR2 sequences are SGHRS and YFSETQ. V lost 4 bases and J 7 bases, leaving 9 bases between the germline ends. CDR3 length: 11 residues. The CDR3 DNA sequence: TGCGCCAGCAGCCCCGGACGGGAGCAGTACTTC. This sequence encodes CASSPGREQYF.

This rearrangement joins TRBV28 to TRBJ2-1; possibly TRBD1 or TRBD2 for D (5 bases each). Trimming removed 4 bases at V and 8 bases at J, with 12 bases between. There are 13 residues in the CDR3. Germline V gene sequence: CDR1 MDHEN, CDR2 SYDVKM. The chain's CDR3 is CASSSGWGYEQFF. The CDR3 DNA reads TGTGCCAGCAGTTCGGGATGGGGCTATGAGCAGTTCTTC.

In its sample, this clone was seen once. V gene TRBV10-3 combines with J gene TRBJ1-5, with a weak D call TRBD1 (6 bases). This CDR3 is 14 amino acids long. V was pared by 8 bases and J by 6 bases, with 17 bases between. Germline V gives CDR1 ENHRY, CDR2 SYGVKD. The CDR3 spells CAIAGEEGTQPQHF. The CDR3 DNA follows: TGTGCCATCGCAGGGGAGGAAGGGACTCAGCCCCAGCATTTT.